The entry below gives a single T cell receptor beta chain sequence along with its context. The sample comes from a study of blood T cell repertoires in COVID-19. The overall study: Samples representing acute and convalescent COVID-19 were sourced from the United States, Italy and Spain. Sources were T cells, B-cell-depleted T cells, or PBMCs; the material itself was cDNA or gDNA.

Original processing methods: By means of reference gene primer amplification, nucleated cell counts were estimated. The method was immunoSEQ multiplex PCR; TCRdb's version includes in-frame clones alone and lacks a portion of them. The V and J calls and clone size were taken over from that table, and D and trimming were inferred from the DNA. The profile shows over 450,000 clones, 89% of them singletons. Seattle patients were enrolled during active infection and followed longitudinally. Trimming took 2 bases from V and 5 from J, leaving 18 bases between them. The germline V gene has CDR1 ENHRY and CDR2 SYGVKD. The CDR3 has 16 amino acids.

This clonotype was obtained from a man younger than 35 with COVID-19, enrolled during active disease. The sequenced sample was peripheral blood. J is TRBJ2-5 and V is TRBV10-3; tentative D call: TRBD1 (6 bases). Here the CDR3 reads CAISETLTGSGETQYF. The CDR3 DNA is TGTGCCATCAGTGAGACCCTGACAGGATCTGGGGAGACCCAGTACTTC.